This T cell receptor (beta chain) was identified during a study of cytomegalovirus exposure and HLA in healthy donors. Notes on the study in general: Most TCR sequences were seen very rarely across donors, but some public TCRs occurred in many.

PCR employed 60 Vbeta and 13 Jbeta primers. The method was immunoSEQ multiplex PCR; TCRdb's version includes in-frame clones alone and lacks a portion of them. This table has around 63,000 clones, roughly three quarters appearing once. Of note for this clone: Its matching antigen is unknown.

V lost 6 bases and J lost 1, with 24 bases in between. The CDR3 has 18 residues. Germline loops: CDR1 LNHDA, CDR2 SQIVND (reference sequence). The sequence was collected from a woman aged 25 to 39 in good health and CMV-seronegative. The material sequenced was PBMCs. The gene calls are TRBV19 and TRBJ1-1; a possible D gene is TRBD1 (6 bases). In DNA, the CDR3 is TGTGCCAGTAGCCCCAGGGGAGTTATGGGACATTCGAACACTGAAGCTTTCTTT. This gives the protein CASSPRGVMGHSNTEAFF.